A selection of T cell receptor beta chains follows, all from one sample in a study of shared clonotypes between healthy human individuals. The table came from immunoSEQ multiplex PCR; TCRdb's copy has only in-frame clones and leaves some out. The sample includes around 1.9 million clones, approximately 92% seen only once; the top ten take around 1.7%. The sequenced sample was naive CD8+ T cells from PBMCs. These receptor sequences come from a man between 18 and 35 years old in good health. Some clones in this sample may be carry-over from other donors' samples. The CDR3 runs from the conserved cysteine through the conserved F or W. The D gene is left open where the match is weak. Not every row has a clone size; where given, it reads once, few, many or a size class.

>-|TRBV30|-|TRBJ2-1
CAWRVVAYNEQFF
TGTGCCTGGAGGGTAGTGGCCTACAATGAGCAGTTCTTC
>TRBD2|TRBV4-3|-|TRBJ2-2
CASSQDGRDSTGELFF
TGCGCCAGCAGCCAAGATGGGAGGGATTCAACCGGGGAGCTGTTTTTT
>TRBD2|TRBV13|once|TRBJ2-7
CASSPRLAVHYEQYF
TGTGCCAGCAGCCCGCGCCTAGCGGTCCACTACGAGCAGTACTTC
>TRBD2|TRBV27|-|TRBJ2-7
CASSQAGAYEQYF
TGTGCCAGCAGTCAAGCGGGAGCCTACGAGCAGTACTTC
>-|TRBV11-2|-|TRBJ1-1
CASCARGGTEAFF
TGTGCCAGCTGCGCTCGGGGCGGCACTGAAGCTTTCTTT
>TRBD1|TRBV4-1|once|TRBJ2-1
CASSQDAGRGNEQFF
TGCGCCAGCAGCCAAGATGCCGGCAGGGGGAATGAGCAGTTCTTC
>TRBD1|TRBV2|-|TRBJ1-2
CASSPKLLGRGTEGYTF
TGTGCCAGCAGCCCTAAACTGCTCGGCAGGGGGACGGAGGGCTACACCTTC
>-|TRBV30|-|TRBJ1-1
CAWSVLRGIEAFF
TGTGCCTGGAGTGTACTTAGGGGAATAGAAGCTTTCTTT
>-|TRBV7-9|-|TRBJ2-3
CASSFDYQTRENTQYF
TGTGCCAGCAGCTTCGACTATCAAACGCGCGAAAATACGCAGTATTTT
>-|TRBV30|few|TRBJ1-1
CAWTRGAMNTEAFF
TGTGCCTGGACGAGGGGGGCCATGAACACTGAAGCTTTCTTT
>-|TRBV7-9|-|TRBJ2-5
CASRWDWQETQYF
TGTGCCAGCAGGTGGGATTGGCAAGAGACCCAGTACTTC
>TRBD2|TRBV7-3|-|TRBJ2-1
CASSVGTSIYNEQFF
TGTGCCAGCAGCGTCGGGACTAGCATCTACAATGAGCAGTTCTTC
>TRBD1|TRBV28|-|TRBJ1-2
CASSTRDRIDGYTF
TGTGCCAGCAGTACCCGGGACAGGATCGATGGCTACACCTTC
>-|TRBV4-3|-|TRBJ1-3
CASSQGLGTGNTIYF
TGCGCCAGCAGCCAAGGCCTGGGAACGGGAAACACCATATATTTT
>TRBD1|TRBV7-2|-|TRBJ2-2
CASTLPQKGAYDTGELFF
TGTGCCAGCACCCTGCCACAAAAGGGGGCCTATGACACCGGGGAGCTGTTTTTT
>-|TRBV5-6|-|TRBJ2-7
CASSLTDYSYEQYF
TGTGCCAGCAGCTTGACGGACTACTCCTACGAGCAGTACTTC
>-|TRBV5-1|-|TRBJ2-7
CASSSRDSPYEQYF
TGCGCCAGCAGCTCACGGGACTCCCCCTACGAGCAGTACTTC
>TRBD1|TRBV6-5|-|TRBJ2-7
CASSPGQGLTYEQYF
TGTGCCAGCAGTCCGGGACAGGGGTTGACCTACGAGCAGTACTTC
>TRBD1|TRBV27|-|TRBJ1-2
CASSPTRQGPYGYTF
TGTGCCAGCAGTCCAACGAGACAGGGACCCTATGGCTACACCTTC
>TRBD2|TRBV28|-|TRBJ2-1
CASSGLAGDGEQFF
TGTGCCAGCAGTGGACTAGCGGGAGATGGTGAGCAGTTCTTC
>-|TRBV9|-|TRBJ2-4
CASSVAPGLEGIQYF
TGTGCCAGCAGCGTAGCCCCGGGGTTAGAGGGCATTCAGTACTTC
>-|TRBV28|-|TRBJ2-7
CASSPLGGQGLQYF
TGTGCCAGCAGTCCACTAGGAGGTCAGGGGCTTCAGTACTTC
>-|TRBV27|-|TRBJ1-3
CASSLSPPSVTGNTIYF
TGTGCCAGCAGTTTATCGCCCCCCTCGGTAACTGGAAACACCATATATTTT
>TRBD1|TRBV5-6|once|TRBJ2-1
CASRGGVHLYNEQFF
TGTGCCAGCAGAGGGGGCGTTCACCTTTACAATGAGCAGTTCTTC
>TRBD1|TRBV6-1|-|TRBJ2-7
CARLGFGQGYEQYF
TGTGCCAGACTAGGGTTCGGACAGGGGTACGAGCAGTACTTC
>TRBD1|TRBV15|-|TRBJ2-2
CATSRDRGRTGELFF
TGTGCCACCAGCAGAGACAGGGGGCGAACCGGGGAGCTGTTTTTT
>-|TRBV11-2|-|TRBJ2-7
CASSYGSYEQYF
TGTGCCAGCAGCTACGGTAGCTACGAGCAGTACTTC
>-|TRBV5-1|-|TRBJ2-6
CASSLVSGNERGANVLTF
TGCGCCAGCAGCTTGGTATCCGGGAATGAGAGGGGGGCCAACGTCCTGACTTTC
>-|TRBV5-5|-|TRBJ2-3
CASSISGPPTDTQYF
TGTGCCAGCAGTATCTCGGGACCGCCAACAGATACGCAGTATTTT
>-|TRBV28|-|TRBJ1-1
CASSLSGGAFF
TGTGCCAGCAGTTTATCGGGGGGAGCTTTCTTT
>-|TRBV7-9|-|TRBJ2-1
CASSPGARSYNEQFF
TGTGCCAGCAGCCCAGGAGCCCGCTCCTACAATGAGCAGTTCTTC
>TRBD2|TRBV7-8|-|TRBJ2-3
CASSPRAGGPDTQYF
TGTGCCAGCAGCCCCCGAGCGGGGGGCCCAGATACGCAGTATTTT
>-|TRBV19|-|TRBJ2-2
CASSIPPRAGELFF
TGTGCCAGTAGTATACCCCCACGGGCCGGGGAGCTGTTTTTT
>TRBD1|TRBV4-3|-|TRBJ2-1
CASSQDIGQGGNEQFF
TGCGCCAGCAGCCAAGATATTGGACAGGGCGGGAATGAGCAGTTCTTC
>-|TRBV7-3|-|TRBJ2-7
CASSVKGGYEQYF
TGTGCCAGCAGCGTAAAAGGGGGATACGAGCAGTACTTC
>TRBD2|TRBV5-6|-|TRBJ2-1
CASSLRLAGVLYEQFF
TGTGCCAGCAGCTTGAGACTAGCGGGAGTACTCTATGAGCAGTTCTTC
>-|TRBV28|-|TRBJ2-5
CASSPEGAVQETQYF
TGTGCCAGCAGCCCGGAGGGGGCAGTCCAAGAGACCCAGTACTTC
>-|TRBV5-1|-|TRBJ2-7
CASSLTVGDEQYF
TGCGCCAGCAGCTTGACTGTTGGAGACGAGCAGTACTTC
>-|TRBV5-1|-|TRBJ2-3
CASSLRRESTDTQYF
TGCGCCAGCAGCTTGCGCCGAGAGAGCACAGATACGCAGTATTTT
>TRBD2|TRBV7-3|-|TRBJ2-1
CASSPRRGGGKVEQFF
TGTGCCAGCAGCCCGCGCCGGGGGGGCGGGAAGGTTGAGCAGTTCTTC
>-|TRBV15|-|TRBJ2-1
CATSRDREPPNEQFF
TGTGCCACCAGCAGAGATCGGGAACCCCCCAATGAGCAGTTCTTC
>TRBD2|TRBV7-3|-|TRBJ2-3
CASSMTSGRRGDTQYF
TGTGCCAGCAGCATGACGTCCGGGAGGAGAGGAGATACGCAGTATTTT
>-|TRBV29-1|-|TRBJ2-1
CSVEGGVIYNEQFF
TGCAGCGTTGAGGGCGGAGTCATCTACAATGAGCAGTTCTTC
>-|TRBV7-9|-|TRBJ2-1
CASSPRPASSYNEQFF
TGTGCCAGCAGCCCCCGACCTGCGAGCTCCTACAATGAGCAGTTCTTC
>-|TRBV6-6|-|TRBJ2-7
CASSTSLEQYF
TGTGCCAGCAGTACTTCTCTTGAGCAGTACTTC
>-|TRBV6-5|-|TRBJ1-2
CASSYSAANYGYTF
TGTGCCAGCAGTTACTCAGCAGCAAACTATGGCTACACCTTC
>TRBD2|TRBV11-2|-|TRBJ2-1
CASSLDRALAGNEQFF
TGTGCCAGCAGCTTAGATCGAGCTCTAGCGGGAAATGAGCAGTTCTTC
>-|TRBV7-8|-|TRBJ2-5
CASSLLYLQETQYF
TGTGCCAGCAGCTTATTGTATTTACAAGAGACCCAGTACTTC